These T cell receptor beta chains were read from a single sample in a study of T cell changes during pregnancy in multiple sclerosis. Clones were sequenced by immunoSEQ multiplex PCR, and TCRdb holds only the in-frame ones, with some missing. The sample shows 60,000 to 65,000 clones, 90% of them seen only once. This specimen consisted of peripheral blood, obtained in the second trimester of pregnancy. The receptors were gathered from a female donor in good health, enrolled as a control in a pregnancy study. The CDR3 runs from the conserved cysteine through the conserved F or W. The order of the fields is V gene, J gene, CDR3 protein.

V gene: TRBV7-8; J gene: TRBJ2-3; CDR3 protein: CASSLFGASWGSGTDTQYF
V gene: TRBV11-2; J gene: TRBJ1-1; CDR3 protein: CASSLVASENTEAFF
V gene: TRBV6-4; J gene: TRBJ2-2; CDR3 protein: CASSEQLNTGELFF
V gene: TRBV6-1; J gene: TRBJ1-5; CDR3 protein: CASSEEGTGNQPQHF
V gene: TRBV7-9; J gene: TRBJ2-1; CDR3 protein: CASSFSLAGLPNEQFF
V gene: TRBV29-1; J gene: TRBJ2-2; CDR3 protein: CSVDRGNTGELFF
V gene: TRBV5-1; J gene: TRBJ2-1; CDR3 protein: CASSPGRLANEQFF
V gene: TRBV6-5; J gene: TRBJ1-1; CDR3 protein: CASSQTANTEAFF
V gene: TRBV6-1; J gene: TRBJ2-7; CDR3 protein: CAGSSGYEQYF
V gene: TRBV28; J gene: TRBJ1-1; CDR3 protein: CASSPATGTVEAFF
V gene: TRBV5-1; J gene: TRBJ1-4; CDR3 protein: CASSAAPPGTNEKLFF
V gene: TRBV27; J gene: TRBJ1-1; CDR3 protein: CASSSEVRSEAFF
V gene: TRBV7-3; J gene: TRBJ2-1; CDR3 protein: CASSSSGVDNEQFF
V gene: TRBV5-4; J gene: TRBJ2-7; CDR3 protein: CASSFTGGRVGWEQYF
V gene: TRBV19; J gene: TRBJ2-1; CDR3 protein: CASSIMGTSVYNEQFF
V gene: TRBV13; J gene: TRBJ1-2; CDR3 protein: CASSPRTGGNYGYTF
V gene: TRBV28; J gene: TRBJ1-5; CDR3 protein: CATRRDSNQPQHF
V gene: TRBV30; J gene: TRBJ1-5; CDR3 protein: CAWRGPGGRQPQHF
V gene: TRBV9; J gene: TRBJ1-1; CDR3 protein: CASGTGGEGGTEAFF
V gene: TRBV9; J gene: TRBJ2-3; CDR3 protein: CASSVGQGPSTDTQYF
V gene: TRBV7-2; J gene: TRBJ1-1; CDR3 protein: CASSSRIMAAAFF
V gene: TRBV15; J gene: TRBJ2-5; CDR3 protein: CATSSVAGVETQYF
V gene: TRBV5-6; J gene: TRBJ2-7; CDR3 protein: CASSSNYEQYF
V gene: TRBV4-2; J gene: TRBJ1-5; CDR3 protein: CASSSTQGDWDQPQHF
V gene: TRBV11-1; J gene: TRBJ2-1; CDR3 protein: CASSFSDREPYNEQFF
V gene: TRBV6-5; J gene: TRBJ2-1; CDR3 protein: CASSPLSGRDYEQFF
V gene: TRBV27; J gene: TRBJ1-4; CDR3 protein: CASSRWFEGDEKLFF
V gene: TRBV4-2; J gene: TRBJ2-7; CDR3 protein: CASSQDRTGVYEQYF
V gene: TRBV11-2; J gene: TRBJ1-1; CDR3 protein: CASSLHPGGIGNTEAFF
V gene: TRBV7-9; J gene: TRBJ2-7; CDR3 protein: CASSLIRTSGFYEQYF